Sequencing of this TCR beta chain was carried out in a study of CD8+ T cells in alopecia areata. Whole-study results and caveats: Mouse data revealed clearer TCR sharing than patient data did, a gap possibly tied to HLA.

Reverse transcription of extracted RNA yielded cDNA, which provided the sequencing template. Clones were read by immunoSEQ multiplex PCR, and TCRdb kept only the in-frame ones, dropping some. Among some 130,000 clones listed, about 56% were seen once. The treatment is: oral pan-JAK inhibitor, 5-10 mg twice daily. In the case of this clone: Its cognate antigen is unknown.

The CDR3 is 13 amino acids. CDR1 and CDR2 from the germline V gene are SGDLS and YYNGEE. V was shortened by 0 bases and J by 6 bases, with 4 bases between the two germline ends. The specimen comprised CD8+ T cells sorted from blood, sampled at week 4, from a patient treated with tofacitinib. This sequence joins TRBV9 and TRBJ1-6; the D is unclear. The receptor comes from a human donor with alopecia areata. This CDR3 reads CASSVGGNSPLHF. The CDR3 bases are TGTGCCAGCAGCGTAGGAGGTAATTCACCCCTCCACTTT.